The T cell receptor (beta chain) under discussion was sequenced for a study of blood T cell repertoires in COVID-19. About the study: The origin of the acute and convalescent COVID-19 samples was the United States, Italy and Spain.

Only a few counts were recorded for this clone. As processed by the authors: Amplified reference gene primers provided the basis for estimating nucleated cell counts. The method was immunoSEQ multiplex PCR; TCRdb's version includes in-frame clones alone and lacks a portion of them. D and trimming were read from the DNA, whereas the V and J calls and clone size are those reported in that table. The sample lists around 200,000 clones; 86% were seen once. The study recruited people aged roughly 18 to 95 years across roughly 25 US areas. Trimming took 0 bases from V and 0 from J, leaving 13 bases between them. The germline V gene has CDR1 SGDLS and CDR2 YYNGEE. This CDR3 is 17 amino acids long.

The receptor comes from a woman in her forties with acute COVID-19. The J gene is TRBJ1-3, the V gene TRBV9; no reliable D call. Material for sequencing was PBMCs or T cells enriched from blood (not recorded which). This CDR3 reads CASSVARSGTSGNTIYF. CDR3 bases: TGTGCCAGCAGCGTAGCACGCAGCGGAACCTCTGGAAACACCATATATTTT.